This TCR beta chain was recovered during a study of long-term antiretroviral therapy in people with HIV. Notes on the study in general: Spans of CDR3 length were tighter for HIV repertoires than for controls. Regardless of time point, clones expanded before ART dominated the repertoire.

This clone was detected once. Its specificity is not known. CDR1 is LGHNA and CDR2 is YNFKEQ in the germline V gene. The CDR3 loop spans 16 amino acids. Losses at the gene ends were 0 bases for V and 7 bases for J; bases not matched to a gene: 8. Treatment of all HIV participants took place in the United States. Investigators performed immunoSEQ version v3.0 at survey level. Sequencing of each sample targeted about 40,000-55,000 T-cell genomes. Libraries were prepared by immunoSEQ multiplex PCR; TCRdb keeps only in-frame clonotypes and omits some of them. This table has some 15,000 clones, around 83% appearing once.

This clonotype originated in a man aged 25-45 years with HIV. V is TRBV4-2 and J is TRBJ2-1; 8 bases fit TRBD2. Sequenced here: unsorted PBMCs, sampled 0.4 years after starting antiretroviral therapy. The chain's CDR3 is CASSQEEAGAGNEQFF. In DNA form, the CDR3 reads TGTGCCAGCAGCCAAGAAGAAGCGGGAGCCGGGAATGAGCAGTTCTTC.